The 8 T cell receptor beta chains below all came from one sample that was sequenced in a study of CD8 T cells in ankylosing spondylitis (dated by TCRdb to the late 2010s). Libraries came from 5' RACE. These reads were obtained on an Illumina HiSeq 2500. TCRdb reran the public reads through fastp at Q25 and MiXCR, keeping productive beta chains. Records with the same CDR3 protein are collapsed into one entry carrying the most frequent genes and DNA. This sample comprises 250,000 or so distinct CDR3 sequences, 20% to 30% of them detected only once. Together, the top ten hold around 0.58% of the sample. The sequencing sample was made of blood, either unsorted or a sorted T cell fraction (not recorded which). The receptors shown here come from a male donor with ankylosing spondylitis or in good health (not recorded which).

This clonotype has a handful of counts. The chain is built from TRBV5-1 and TRBJ1-2, with unresolved D. Germline V lookup: CDR1 SGHRS, CDR2 YFSETQ. Trimming shortened V by 4 bases and J by 8 bases, and 12 bases separated the two germline ends. This CDR3 has 12 amino acids. The CDR3 DNA reads as TGCGCCAGCAGCCCGAGCTTGAAGGGCTACACCTTC. Translated, it gives CASSPSLKGYTF.

The V gene is TRBV29-1, the J gene TRBJ1-1; D is ambiguous. The CDR3 runs 13 residues. Trimming cost V 2 bases and J 3 bases, with 10 bases left between them. The germline V gene has CDR1 SQVTM and CDR2 ANQGSEA. The CDR3 is CSVERDRDTEAFF. The CDR3 DNA sequence: TGCAGCGTTGAAAGGGATAGGGACACTGAAGCTTTCTTT.

This clonotype was counted at least ten times. The chain carries TRBV15 and TRBJ2-3; 8 bases are shared with TRBD2. The germline V gene encodes CDR1 LNHNV and CDR2 YYDKDF (reference sequence). This CDR3 is 13 amino acids long. V shed 4 bases, J shed 5 bases, and the junction held 2 bases outside the gene matches. DNA for the CDR3: TGTGCCACCAGCAAAGCGGGGGTAGATACGCAGTATTTT. Translating it yields CATSKAGVDTQYF.

This clonotype was detected a few times. This rearrangement joins TRBV29-1 to TRBJ2-3; 10 nucleotides align to TRBD2. V shed 4 bases and J 6 bases; nucleotides not matched to a gene: 13. The CDR3 is made up of 16 amino acids. Looked up from germline, CDR1 is SQVTM and CDR2 is ANQGSEA. The CDR3 spells CSVGASGGAKSDTQYF. CDR3 coding DNA: TGCAGCGTTGGGGCGAGCGGGGGGGCGAAGAGTGATACGCAGTATTTT.

This clonotype was counted ten times or more. The DNA of the CDR3 is TGCAGTGCTAGAGATCCCCCGGGAGGACACTCGGAGGAGACCCAGTACTTC. Amino acid sequence: CSARDPPGGHSEETQYF. This chain joins TRBV20-1 and TRBJ2-5, with 7 bases fitting TRBD2. V was pared by 0 bases and J by 5 bases, with 15 bases of the junction left unmatched. Per the germline V gene, CDR1 is DFQATT and CDR2 is SNEGSKA (reference sequence). This CDR3 has 17 residues.

This clonotype was picked up a small number of times. The chain employs TRBV11-2 and TRBJ2-4; D is unclear. CDR1 and CDR2 (germline): SGHAT, FQNNGV. V lost 0 bases to trimming and J lost 6 bases, with 15 bases between them. The CDR3 extends over 16 amino acids. The CDR3 DNA follows: TGTGCCAGCAGCTTAGATTATAACGCTAGGCCAAACATTCAGTACTTC. It specifies CASSLDYNARPNIQYF.

The chain carries TRBV18 and TRBJ2-3; 7 nucleotides match TRBD1. The germline V gene encodes CDR1 KGHSH and CDR2 LQKENI. This CDR3 contains 15 residues. V gave up 3 bases and J gave up 2 bases; unmatched junction bases: 5. The CDR3 region is CASSPLGTATDTQYF. In DNA form, the CDR3 reads TGTGCCAGCTCACCCCTTGGGACAGCCACAGATACGCAGTATTTT.

This clonotype has more than one count but fewer than ten. The chain is built from TRBV12-3 or TRBV12-4 and TRBJ2-7, with a tentative D call TRBD1 (5 bases). Trimming left V 5 bases short and J 0 bases short, with 11 bases between. The CDR3 has 14 residues. CDR3 sequence: CASSPDRVSYEQYF. CDR3 sequence (DNA): TGTGCCAGCAGTCCCGACAGAGTCTCCTACGAGCAGTACTTC.